One T cell receptor (beta chain) is described in this entry. This PCR relied on a set of 60 Vbeta primers and 13 Jbeta primers. Only in-frame clones appear in the TCRdb table, and some are missing; sequencing was by immunoSEQ multiplex PCR. The sample holds fewer than 200,000 clones, around 82% seen once. This sample was taken from a study of cytomegalovirus exposure and HLA in healthy donors. V was shortened by 4 bases and J by 2 bases, with 11 bases between the two germline ends. Germline V gene sequence: CDR1 MGHRA, CDR2 YSYEKL. The CDR3 totals 14 residues. The V call is TRBV4-1, the J call TRBJ2-5; possible D gene TRBD1, 6 bases. The sample consisted of PBMCs. This receptor was obtained from a woman under 40 in good health and CMV-seropositive. The chain's CDR3 is CASSRQGPQETQYF. CDR3 DNA: TGCGCCAGCAGCCGCCAGGGGCCACAAGAGACCCAGTACTTC.